This TCR beta chain derives from a study of CD8 T cells in Susac syndrome. A quantity of about 0.5 to 1 ug RNA underwent reverse transcription using random hexamers. MiXCR was run by TCRdb on the immunoSEQ multiplex PCR reads, yielding one entry per CDR3 protein. The sample yields 95,000 to 150,000 distinct CDR3 sequences, just under 95% seen once. Blood CD8+ and CD4+ T cells underwent high-throughput TCR beta sequencing. As judged by recently defined diagnostic criteria, patients with Susac syndrome had definite or probable disease. The V gene's germline CDR1 is SQVTM and CDR2 ANQGSEA. The CDR3 loop spans 10 amino acids. V lost 7 bases to trimming and J lost 5 bases, with 7 bases between them.

This clonotype originated in a human donor with Susac syndrome. The chain links TRBV29-1 to TRBJ2-3; D unclear. Sample: CD8+ T cells from PBMCs. The CDR3 sequence is CSATGDTQYF. The CDR3 bases are TGCAGCGCCACTGGAGATACGCAGTATTTT.